This T cell receptor (beta chain) was profiled in a study of PD-1 blockade in mismatch repair-deficient tumors. Study-wide background: Patients had over ten mismatch repair-deficient cancer types and were previously treated and progressing. Study conclusions and caveats: Tumor-resident clones, often absent from pretreatment blood, expanded after pembrolizumab and then contracted.

Here immunoSEQ multiplex PCR was the method, and the copy in TCRdb shows in-frame clones only, minus some. The sample includes tens of thousands of clones, nearly 85% of them seen just once. Trimming at V came to 5 bases and at J to 0 bases, leaving 17 bases not matched to a gene. The CDR3 spans 20 residues. CDR1 ENHRY and CDR2 SYGVKD come from the germline V gene. On this clone itself: Its antigen remains unknown.

The TCR-sequenced patients were a few responders to pembrolizumab. The chain joins TRBV10-3 to TRBJ2-2, with 8 bases fitting TRBD2. The specimen was peripheral blood, collected 12 weeks after starting pembrolizumab. The receptor was isolated from an adult with mismatch repair-deficient cancer. CDR3 bases: TGTGCCATCAGTCTCTTGACGGGAGGGCCGATGGGCGCGAACACCGGGGAGCTGTTTTTT. Its translation: CAISLLTGGPMGANTGELFF.